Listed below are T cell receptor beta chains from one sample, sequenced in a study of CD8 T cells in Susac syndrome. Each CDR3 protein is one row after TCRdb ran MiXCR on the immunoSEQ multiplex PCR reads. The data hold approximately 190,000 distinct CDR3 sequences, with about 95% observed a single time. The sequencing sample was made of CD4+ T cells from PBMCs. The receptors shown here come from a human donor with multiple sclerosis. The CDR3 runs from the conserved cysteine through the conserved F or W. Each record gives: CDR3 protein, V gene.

CDR3aa: CSVGTSGGLLTGELFF; v_gene: TRBV29-1
CDR3aa: CASGSGAGGETQYF; v_gene: TRBV12-5
CDR3aa: CAWRERGQADTIYF; v_gene: TRBV30
CDR3aa: CAHRKAGITDTQYF; v_gene: TRBV30
CDR3aa: CASSNRGLQPQHF; v_gene: TRBV12-3/TRBV12-4
CDR3aa: CSARRNRDYGYTF; v_gene: TRBV20-1
CDR3aa: CASSRTGVGEKLFF; v_gene: TRBV12-3/TRBV12-4
CDR3aa: CASSYLGQGAIQPQHF; v_gene: TRBV28
CDR3aa: CATSWGDYGYTF; v_gene: TRBV28
CDR3aa: CASSPPTANTEAFF; v_gene: TRBV12-3/TRBV12-4
CDR3aa: CSAPKQGGHYEQYF; v_gene: TRBV20-1